This passage covers 18 T cell receptor beta chains from one sample sequenced in a study of blood T cell repertoires in COVID-19. Here immunoSEQ multiplex PCR was the method, and the copy in TCRdb shows in-frame clones only, minus some. The profile covers roughly 76,000 clones, with approximately 90% appearing a single time and 1% to 1.5% taken by the ten largest. What was sequenced was PBMCs or T cells enriched from blood (not recorded which). Receptors originate from a woman between 45 and 60 years old with acute COVID-19.

This chain uses TRBV18 with TRBJ1-5; a weak D match, TRBD2 (7 bases). The closer fit of TRBJ2-3 to the DNA end suggests the J call may be wrong. Germline loops: CDR1 KGHSH, CDR2 LQKENI. CDR3 length: 14 amino acids. This CDR3 is CASSPSTGGLIQYF. The CDR3 DNA sequence: TGTGCCAGCTCACCATCTACCGGGGGGCTCATCCAGTATTTT.

The rearrangement joins TRBV2 to TRBJ2-3; the match to TRBD1 covers 8 bases. Germline CDR1 is SNHLY and CDR2 is FYNNEI. This CDR3 has 15 residues. The V and J ends lost 2 bases and 4 bases, in that order; junction bases with no gene match: 5. The chain's CDR3 is CASSEQGAGADTQYF. Written as DNA, the CDR3 is TGTGCCAGCAGTGAACAGGGGGCAGGAGCAGATACGCAGTATTTT.

This chain uses TRBV18 with TRBJ2-1; a possible D gene is TRBD1 (6 bases). The length of the CDR3 is 17 residues. Looked up from germline, CDR1 is KGHSH and CDR2 is LQKENI. The V and J ends lost 3 bases and 0 bases respectively, with 15 bases between them. Here the CDR3 DNA reads TGTGCCAGCTCACCTAACCGATGGGACATCTCCTACAATGAGCAGTTCTTC. It specifies CASSPNRWDISYNEQFF.

The chain is built from TRBV30 and TRBJ2-3; possibly TRBD1 for D (6 bases). The CDR3 extends over 16 amino acids. Trimming pared 0 bases from V and 3 bases from J, leaving 16 bases between. Germline V gives CDR1 GTSNPN, CDR2 SVGIG (reference sequence). The CDR3 protein is CAWSVSVTGWTDTQYF. CDR3 in DNA: TGTGCCTGGAGTGTAAGTGTTACAGGGTGGACAGATACGCAGTATTTT. Supplemented by reference TRBV30 and TRBJ2-3, the full variable domain reads SQTIHQWPATLVQPVGSPLSLECTVEGTSNPNLYWYRQAAGRGLQLLFYSVGIGQISSEVPQNLSASRPQDRQFILSSKKLLLSDSGFYLCAWSVSVTGWTDTQYFGPGTRLTVL.

J is TRBJ2-1 and V is TRBV5-1; 8 bases line up with TRBD1. V gave up 4 bases and J gave up 10 bases; unmatched junction bases: 4. Germline-derived CDR1 and CDR2 are SGHRS and YFSETQ. CDR3 length: 12 amino acids. The CDR3 sequence is CASSPDRAEQFF. CDR3 bases: TGCGCCAGCAGCCCGGACAGGGCCGAGCAGTTCTTC.

This clone was picked up a small number of times. This sequence joins TRBV18 and TRBJ2-3, with TRBD2 matching over 12 bases. This CDR3 spans 18 amino acids. CDR1 is KGHSH, CDR2 LQKENI, per germline. J lost 7 bases, V lost 0 bases, and 11 bases had no gene match. CDR3 protein: CASSPPVILAGGRHTQYF. The CDR3, as DNA: TGTGCCAGCTCACCACCGGTAATACTAGCGGGAGGTCGACATACGCAGTATTTT.

V gene TRBV11-3 combines with J gene TRBJ1-1; 7 bases are a match to TRBD1. With 5 bases clipped from V and 7 bases from J, the junction kept 7 bases outside the gene matches. CDR3 length: 13 residues. In germline, CDR1 is SGHNT, CDR2 YENEEA. The CDR3 bases are TGTGCCAGCAGCCAGGGGACAGTGGATGAAGCTTTCTTT. This encodes CASSQGTVDEAFF.

This clone turned up a few times. The V call is TRBV19, the J call TRBJ2-3; 11 positions match TRBD2. With 6 bases clipped from V and 5 bases from J, the junction kept 7 bases outside the gene matches. CDR3 length: 15 amino acids. CDR1 LNHDA and CDR2 SQIVND come from the germline V gene (reference sequence). The CDR3: CASRGSGRAEDTQYF. DNA of the CDR3: TGTGCCAGTAGGGGTAGCGGGAGGGCCGAAGATACGCAGTATTTT.

The genes are TRBV6-5 and TRBJ2-3; possibly TRBD2 for D (6 bases). The germline CDR1 and CDR2 sequences are MNHEY and SVGAGI. The CDR3 runs 15 residues. The V gene lost 5 bases and the J gene lost 2 bases, with 14 bases spanning the gap. The CDR3: CASSISGVTTDTQYF. The CDR3 DNA is TGTGCCAGCAGTATATCGGGAGTTACCACAGATACGCAGTATTTT.

V gene TRBV29-1 combines with J gene TRBJ2-1; D might be TRBD2 (6 bases). CDR3 length equals 16 residues. CDR1 and CDR2 (germline): SQVTM, ANQGSEA. V was pared by 0 bases and J by 7 bases, with 19 bases between. The CDR3 bases are TGCAGCGTTGAAGATCCGGAGGGGATAATGGATAATGAGCAGTTCTTC. This codes for CSVEDPEGIMDNEQFF.

The chain is built from TRBV29-1 and TRBJ2-7; TRBD2 matches at 7 bases. The germline V gene has CDR1 SQVTM and CDR2 ANQGSEA. The CDR3 sequence is 13 residues long. V shed 4 bases and J 2 bases; nucleotides not matched to a gene: 5. The DNA of the CDR3 is TGCAGCGTTGGGGGGGGACTAACCTACGAGCAGTACTTC. It codes for CSVGGGLTYEQYF.

The chain links TRBV2 to TRBJ1-5, with D unclear. Trimming left V 6 bases short and J 0 bases short, with 9 bases between. Germline loops: CDR1 SNHLY, CDR2 FYNNEI. The CDR3 loop spans 14 amino acids. The CDR3 coding sequence is TGTGCCAGCAGCCCGACATATAGCAATCAGCCCCAGCATTTT. Amino acids: CASSPTYSNQPQHF.

The V gene is TRBV20-1, the J gene TRBJ1-5, with TRBD1 as a possible D gene (6 bases). The CDR3 has 15 amino acids. Looked up from germline, CDR1 is DFQATT and CDR2 is SNEGSKA (reference sequence). Deletions cut 3 bases from V and 3 bases from J, with 15 bases between. The CDR3 coding sequence is TGCAGTGCTAGTTTGATGAGGACAGACAATCAGCCCCAGCATTTT. This gives the protein CSASLMRTDNQPQHF.

The chain recombines TRBV6-6 with TRBJ1-1; 7 bases line up with TRBD1. The germline CDR1 and CDR2 sequences are MNHNY and SVGAGI (reference sequence). The J segment lost 7 bases and the V segment lost 7 bases, leaving 12 bases of the junction unmatched. This CDR3 region has 14 residues. The chain's CDR3 is CASKSRDRAREAFF. The CDR3 DNA follows: TGTGCCAGCAAGAGCCGGGACAGAGCCCGTGAAGCTTTCTTT.

This chain uses TRBV5-1 with TRBJ1-1; possible D gene TRBD1, 5 bases. Germline V CDR1 and CDR2: SGHRS, YFSETQ. V shed 4 bases and J shed 3 bases, with 22 bases lying between them. This CDR3 spans 17 amino acids. The CDR3, as DNA: TGCGCCAGCAGCATCGGACTAGGGGCGAGCAGCGACACTGAAGCTTTCTTT. Translated: CASSIGLGASSDTEAFF.

The chain links TRBV11-3 to TRBJ1-1; D is unresolved. Trimming shortened V by 3 bases and J by 1 base, and 9 bases separated the two germline ends. In germline, CDR1 is SGHNT, CDR2 YENEEA. The CDR3 extends over 14 amino acids. The chain's CDR3 is CASSFERQNTEAFF. The CDR3 DNA is TGTGCCAGCAGCTTCGAACGACAGAACACTGAAGCTTTCTTT.

A single count supports this clone. The V gene is TRBV2, the J gene TRBJ2-3, with 12 bases fitting TRBD2. From germline, CDR1 is SNHLY and CDR2 FYNNEI. The CDR3 totals 15 residues. V shed 7 bases and J 3 bases; nucleotides not matched to a gene: 5. Here the CDR3 reads CASTVGLAGTDTQYF. CDR3 nucleotide sequence: TGTGCCAGCACGGTAGGACTAGCGGGGACAGATACGCAGTATTTT.

V is TRBV30 and J is TRBJ2-2; 7 nucleotides align to TRBD1. The CDR3 runs 13 residues. Germline V gives CDR1 GTSNPN, CDR2 SVGIG (reference sequence). V shed 3 bases, J shed 6 bases, and the junction held 4 bases outside the gene matches. The CDR3 sequence: CAWRRQGAGELFF. The CDR3 DNA follows: TGTGCCTGGAGACGCCAGGGGGCCGGGGAGCTGTTTTTT.